The 23 T cell receptor beta chains below all came from one sample that was sequenced in a study of T cell responses to AZD1222 COVID-19 vaccine. Here immunoSEQ multiplex PCR was the method, and the copy in TCRdb shows in-frame clones only, minus some. This sample has 110,000 to 150,000 clones, with 75% to 90% found just once. The sample in question was peripheral blood, obtained on day 0 of AZD1222 vaccination. Every receptor here comes from an adult in good health.

DNA for the CDR3: TGTGCCTGGGGTATGCAGGGCCTAAACACTGAAGCTTTCTTT. Encoded protein: CAWGMQGLNTEAFF. This chain connects TRBV30 to TRBJ1-1; tentatively, D is TRBD1 (5 bases). Germline CDR1 reads GTSNPN; CDR2 reads SVGIG (reference sequence). V shed 5 bases and J shed 2 bases, with 15 bases lying between them. This CDR3 spans 14 amino acids.

V gene TRBV11-2 combines with J gene TRBJ1-6; no clear D gene. The CDR3 loop spans 17 amino acids. Germline V gene sequence: CDR1 SGHAT, CDR2 FQNNGV. V was pared by 2 bases and J by 7 bases, with 18 bases between. In DNA form, the CDR3 reads TGTGCCAGCAGCTTATTCCCCCCCCGGGATTACAATTCACCCCTCCACTTT. It encodes CASSLFPPRDYNSPLHF.

This chain connects TRBV2 to TRBJ2-5; TRBD2 agrees at 11 bases. The J segment lost 3 bases and the V segment lost 5 bases, leaving 8 bases of the junction unmatched. CDR1 SNHLY and CDR2 FYNNEI come from the germline V gene. This CDR3 contains 16 residues. The CDR3 region is CASSSLAGGLEETQYF. CDR3 DNA sequence: TGTGCCAGCAGTTCCCTAGCGGGGGGACTGGAAGAGACCCAGTACTTC.

The rearrangement uses TRBV5-4 and TRBJ1-2; D is possibly TRBD1 (6 bases). V lost 1 base to trimming and J lost 8 bases, with 12 bases between them. This CDR3 has 13 residues. CDR1 and CDR2 from the germline V gene are SGHNT and YYREEE (reference sequence). The CDR3 loop reads CASSLLQGEGYTF. CDR3 sequence (DNA): TGTGCCAGCAGCTTGTTACAGGGAGAGGGCTACACCTTC.

The V and J genes are TRBV28 and TRBJ2-3; D not resolved. V dropped 6 bases and J dropped 5 bases, with 15 bases sitting between them. Per the germline V gene, CDR1 is MDHEN and CDR2 is SYDVKM. CDR3 length: 14 amino acids. DNA of the CDR3: TGTGCCAGCAGGACCCCGGGTCTCATAGATACGCAGTATTTT. This encodes CASRTPGLIDTQYF.

The chain has TRBV9 and TRBJ2-7; either TRBD1 or TRBD2 may supply D (5 bases each). The CDR3 totals 14 residues. The germline V gene encodes CDR1 SGDLS and CDR2 YYNGEE. Between the trimmed V and J ends, which lost 3 bases and 4 bases, there was a span of 14 bases. CDR3 residues: CASSAGTGMYEQYF. The CDR3 nucleotides read TGTGCCAGCAGCGCGGGGACGGGGATGTACGAGCAGTACTTC.

This sequence joins TRBV12-3 or TRBV12-4 and TRBJ2-5, with a weak D call TRBD1 (6 bases). V was trimmed by 5 bases and J by 7 bases, leaving 8 bases between them. CDR3 length: 11 amino acids. The CDR3 here is CASSPQGTQYF. The CDR3 region has the DNA TGTGCCAGCAGTCCACAGGGGACCCAGTACTTC.

J is TRBJ1-4 and V is TRBV7-9; D unresolved. From germline, CDR1 is SEHNR and CDR2 FQNEAQ (reference sequence). Between the trimmed V and J ends, which lost 5 bases and 11 bases, there was a span of 12 bases. This CDR3 region has 12 residues. The chain's CDR3 is CASSPILEKLFF. CDR3 bases: TGTGCCAGCAGCCCCATTCTCGAGAAACTGTTTTTT.

The chain is built from TRBV6-5 and TRBJ2-3; D not certain. V lost 8 bases, J lost 4 bases, and 13 bases lay in between. CDR3 size: 13 residues. Germline CDR1 MNHEY, CDR2 SVGAGI. The CDR3 loop reads CASGDPIADTQYF. The CDR3 DNA sequence: TGTGCCAGCGGAGACCCAATAGCAGATACGCAGTATTTT.

The chain joins TRBV29-1 to TRBJ2-3, with 11 bases lining up with TRBD2. Per germline, CDR1 SQVTM and CDR2 ANQGSEA. V lost 3 bases to trimming and J lost 0 bases; unmatched junction nucleotides: 8. CDR3 length equals 17 residues. The chain's CDR3 is CSVEEGLADPSTDTQYF. DNA of the CDR3: TGCAGCGTTGAGGAGGGACTAGCGGACCCTAGCACAGATACGCAGTATTTT.

The rearrangement uses TRBV5-5 and TRBJ1-2; possibly TRBD1 for D (5 bases). Germline V gene lookup returns CDR1 SGHKS and CDR2 YYEKEE (reference sequence). This CDR3 has 13 amino acids. Deletions cut 4 bases from V and 10 bases from J, with 17 bases between. CDR3 amino acids: CASSTGPQGVYTF. The CDR3 bases are TGTGCCAGCAGCACCGGGCCGCAGGGAGTCTACACCTTC.

The sample holds a few counts of this clone. The genes are TRBV3-1 (or the pseudogene TRBV3-2) and TRBJ2-3; TRBD2 matches 7 bases. Looked up from germline, CDR1 is LGHDT and CDR2 is YNNKEL (reference sequence). The CDR3 consists of 16 residues. V shed 1 base and J 1 base; nucleotides not matched to a gene: 5. The CDR3 DNA reads as TGTGCCAGCAGCCAAGTCGGCGGGGGACGCACAGATACGCAGTATTTT. This gives the protein CASSQVGGGRTDTQYF.

V gene TRBV29-1 combines with J gene TRBJ1-2; 8 positions match TRBD1. The trim removed 5 bases at V and 1 base at J, leaving 12 bases unmatched. Germline CDR1 reads SQVTM; CDR2 reads ANQGSEA. The CDR3 runs 16 residues. The CDR3 nucleotides are TGCAGCGTTTACAGACAGGGGACTTCAGTTAACTATGGCTACACCTTC. It codes for CSVYRQGTSVNYGYTF.

Concerning this clone: Other DNA sequences from this sample encode an identical CDR3 as well. The chain recombines TRBV3-1 (or the pseudogene TRBV3-2) with TRBJ2-3; the D gene is possibly TRBD2 (6 bases). Germline V gene sequence: CDR1 LGHDT, CDR2 YNNKEL (reference sequence). The CDR3 spans 14 residues. Trimming left V 1 base short and J 3 bases short, with 8 bases between. CDR3 amino acids: CASSQGAGTDTQYF. Here the CDR3 DNA reads TGTGCCAGCAGCCAAGGTGCGGGAACAGATACGCAGTATTTT.

This chain links TRBV9 with TRBJ2-2, with 11 bases lining up with TRBD2. Germline V lookup: CDR1 SGDLS, CDR2 YYNGEE. V lost 0 bases, J lost 5 bases, and 6 bases stayed unmatched. The CDR3 consists of 17 residues. The CDR3 spells CASSVARGLAATGELFF. The DNA of the CDR3 is TGTGCCAGCAGCGTAGCGCGGGGACTAGCGGCAACCGGGGAGCTGTTTTTT.

The chain employs TRBV6-5 and TRBJ2-6; D uncertain. CDR1 is MNHEY and CDR2 is SVGAGI in the germline V gene. V was clipped by 2 bases and J by 0 bases, with 8 bases between them. The CDR3 is 16 residues long. CDR3 sequence reads: CASSYRSNSGANVLTF. The CDR3 DNA reads TGTGCCAGCAGTTACCGATCCAACTCTGGGGCCAACGTCCTGACTTTC.

The rearrangement uses TRBV11-2 and TRBJ1-6; 7 bases line up with TRBD1. Germline-derived CDR1 and CDR2 are SGHAT and FQNNGV. The CDR3 is made up of 15 amino acids. With V trimmed by 5 bases and J by 14 bases, 15 bases remained unmatched. This CDR3 is CASSLLETGLSTLHF. The CDR3 coding sequence is TGTGCCAGCAGCCTATTAGAGACAGGGCTATCCACCCTCCACTTT.

J is TRBJ2-7 and V is TRBV9; 7 bases line up with TRBD2. Trimming took 0 bases from V and 4 from J; bases not matched to a gene: 4. The germline V gene has CDR1 SGDLS and CDR2 YYNGEE. The CDR3 spans 14 residues. The CDR3 loop is CASSVGSGVYEQYF. CDR3 DNA: TGTGCCAGCAGCGTAGGGAGCGGGGTATACGAGCAGTACTTC.

The gene calls are TRBV9 and TRBJ1-1; TRBD1 aligns across 8 bases. V was pared by 0 bases and J by 4 bases, with 5 bases of the junction left unmatched. CDR3 length equals 15 residues. Germline CDR1 and CDR2: SGDLS and YYNGEE. The CDR3 sequence is CASSVVGQGGTEAFF. DNA for the CDR3: TGTGCCAGCAGCGTAGTTGGACAGGGCGGCACTGAAGCTTTCTTT.

This chain uses TRBV7-9 with TRBJ2-2; D call uncertain. The CDR3 sequence is 13 residues long. The V end was cut by 1 base, the J end by 6 bases, with 6 bases between. From germline, CDR1 is SEHNR and CDR2 FQNEAQ (reference sequence). The CDR3 nucleotides are TGTGCCAGCAGCTTAGGTCTGGCCGGGGAGCTGTTTTTT. It codes for CASSLGLAGELFF.

The chain carries TRBV3-1 (or the pseudogene TRBV3-2) and TRBJ1-1; no definite D call. Trimming removed 5 bases from V and 6 bases from J, with 13 bases in between. The germline gives CDR1 LGHDT, CDR2 YNNKEL (reference sequence). There are 13 residues in the CDR3. The CDR3 protein is CASSGPGEAEAFF. For the CDR3, the DNA is TGTGCCAGCAGCGGTCCAGGAGAGGCTGAAGCTTTCTTT.

CDR3 nucleotide sequence: TGTGCCAGCAGTTTTAGTGCAACCCAAGCTTTCTTT. Amino acid sequence: CASSFSATQAFF. The rearrangement uses TRBV28 and TRBJ1-1; no clear D. The CDR3 spans 12 residues. With 3 bases removed from V and 9 bases from J, the gap between germline ends came to 11 bases. Germline CDR1 MDHEN, CDR2 SYDVKM.

The chain joins TRBV5-1 to TRBJ2-7; D gene unclear. Per germline, CDR1 SGHRS and CDR2 YFSETQ. The CDR3 totals 13 residues. With 1 base removed from V and 1 base from J, the gap between germline ends came to 6 bases. The CDR3 region has the DNA TGCGCCAGCAGCTTGAGGCAATCCTACGAGCAGTACTTC. It translates to CASSLRQSYEQYF.